These T cell receptor beta chains were read from a single sample in a study of T cells in Graves' hyperthyroidism and ophthalmopathy. TCRdb re-analysed the multiplex PCR reads in MiXCR, keeping a single row per CDR3 protein. This repertoire shows approximately 530,000 distinct CDR3 sequences, over 15% found once; its top ten account for approximately 18%. Input material: blood. The receptors stem from a young woman with Graves' hyperthyroidism. Both conserved end residues are part of each CDR3. Each record gives: J gene, clone size, D gene, V gene, CDR3 DNA, CDR3 protein. The D gene is left open where the match is weak. A clone size is listed for some rows: how often the clone was seen (once, few, many), or a class if it is expanded.

j_call: TRBJ2-2; clone_size: few; d_call: -; v_call: TRBV11-2; cdr3_nt: TGTGCCAGCAGCCCAGCTAGGGAGCTGTTTTTT; cdr3_aa: CASSPARELFF
j_call: TRBJ1-5; clone_size: few; d_call: TRBD1; v_call: TRBV6-1; cdr3_nt: TGTGCCAGCATTAACCGGGACAGCCGGCTTCCCGTTGGCAATCAGCCCCAGCATTTT; cdr3_aa: CASINRDSRLPVGNQPQHF
j_call: TRBJ2-4; clone_size: -; d_call: TRBD2; v_call: TRBV14; cdr3_nt: TGTGCCAGCAGCCAAGATACGGCTAGCGGGAAGCCCAAAAACATTCAGTACTTC; cdr3_aa: CASSQDTASGKPKNIQYF
j_call: TRBJ1-5; clone_size: -; d_call: TRBD1; v_call: TRBV12-3/TRBV12-4; cdr3_nt: TGTGCCAGCAGTTTAGTGGACAGGGCTGATCAGCCCCAGCATTTT; cdr3_aa: CASSLVDRADQPQHF
j_call: TRBJ1-6; clone_size: many; d_call: -; v_call: TRBV2; cdr3_nt: TGTGCCAGCTACGATACTGGGAGCTCCTATAATTCACCCCTCCACTTT; cdr3_aa: CASYDTGSSYNSPLHF
j_call: TRBJ2-7; clone_size: many; d_call: TRBD2; v_call: TRBV12-5; cdr3_nt: TGTGCTAGTGGCCCCCAAGGGACTACGGGGGACTACGAGCAGTACTTC; cdr3_aa: CASGPQGTTGDYEQYF
j_call: TRBJ2-2; clone_size: -; d_call: -; v_call: TRBV4-1; cdr3_nt: TGCGCCAGCGGAGGGCTAGCTCGTGGCACCGGGGAGCTGTTTTTT; cdr3_aa: CASGGLARGTGELFF
j_call: TRBJ2-3; clone_size: many; d_call: -; v_call: TRBV7-9; cdr3_nt: TGTGCCAGCAGCTCGAACAGGGCCCACTACACAGATACGCAGTATTTT; cdr3_aa: CASSSNRAHYTDTQYF
j_call: TRBJ2-4; clone_size: -; d_call: TRBD2; v_call: TRBV6-1; cdr3_nt: TGTGCCAGCAGTGGGTACCGGACTAGCGGATCCATAGCCAAAAACATTCAGTACTTC; cdr3_aa: CASSGYRTSGSIAKNIQYF
j_call: TRBJ1-2; clone_size: many; d_call: -; v_call: TRBV12-3/TRBV12-4; cdr3_nt: TGTGCCAGCAGCTCAATCCGGGACCGATTATACAACTATGGCTACACCTTC; cdr3_aa: CASSSIRDRLYNYGYTF
j_call: TRBJ1-1; clone_size: -; d_call: -; v_call: TRBV14; cdr3_nt: TGTGCCAGCAGCCAAGGTACGGGGAAAGGCACTGAAGCTTTCTTT; cdr3_aa: CASSQGTGKGTEAFF
j_call: TRBJ2-4; clone_size: many; d_call: -; v_call: TRBV3-1; cdr3_nt: TGTGCCAGCAGCCAGGCGGTGGGGGCCAAAAACATTCAGTACTTC; cdr3_aa: CASSQAVGAKNIQYF
j_call: TRBJ1-5; clone_size: few; d_call: -; v_call: TRBV27; cdr3_nt: TGTGCCAGCAGAAAAGGAGAACAGCCCCAGCATTTT; cdr3_aa: CASRKGEQPQHF
j_call: TRBJ2-5; clone_size: -; d_call: TRBD2; v_call: TRBV9; cdr3_nt: TGTGCCAGCAGCGTTTCCCTTCAGCGGGAGGGCCTACGGGAGACCCAGTACTTC; cdr3_aa: CASSVSLQREGLRETQYF
j_call: TRBJ1-5; clone_size: many; d_call: -; v_call: TRBV28; cdr3_nt: TGTGCCAGCAGTTTCTCGGGGAGGAATCAGCCCCAGCATTTT; cdr3_aa: CASSFSGRNQPQHF
j_call: TRBJ1-1; clone_size: once; d_call: -; v_call: TRBV19; cdr3_nt: TGTGCCAGTAGTATAGAGCCGGGGATGAACACTGAAGCTTTCTTT; cdr3_aa: CASSIEPGMNTEAFF
j_call: TRBJ2-7; clone_size: many; d_call: -; v_call: TRBV7-2; cdr3_nt: TGTGCCAGCAGCCAAAACCGTGCCTACGAGCAGTACTTC; cdr3_aa: CASSQNRAYEQYF
j_call: TRBJ2-1; clone_size: many; d_call: -; v_call: TRBV28; cdr3_nt: TGTGCCAGCAGTTTAATAGGACAGATCAATGAGCAGTTCTTC; cdr3_aa: CASSLIGQINEQFF
j_call: TRBJ2-5; clone_size: few; d_call: -; v_call: TRBV29-1; cdr3_nt: TGCAGCGTTGAAGAGGGTCGAGAGACCCAGTACTTC; cdr3_aa: CSVEEGRETQYF
j_call: TRBJ1-1; clone_size: -; d_call: -; v_call: TRBV4-1; cdr3_nt: TGCGCCAGCAGCCAAGATAATGCAGGGGATAGGGTGATCACTGAAGCTTTCTTT; cdr3_aa: CASSQDNAGDRVITEAFF
j_call: TRBJ2-3; clone_size: -; d_call: -; v_call: TRBV3-1; cdr3_nt: TGTGCCAGCAGCCAAGACCTGGTCACTACGCAGTATTTT; cdr3_aa: CASSQDLVTTQYF